The 9 T cell receptor beta chains below were found in one sample sequenced in a study of T cells in women clearing cervical HPV infection. TCRdb's copy holds only in-frame clones and misses some; the assay was immunoSEQ multiplex PCR. This sample's table has some 30,000 clones. The sample taken for sequencing was blood buffy coat. The source is a woman between 18 and 69 years old with a cervical HPV16 infection that either progressed to CIN3+ or cleared (not recorded which).

Comment on this clone: The read finishes 3 residues shy of the CDR3 end, and the germline J gene is used to complete it. Other nucleotide sequences from this sample produce the same CDR3. This sequence joins TRBV7-2 and TRBJ1-3, with TRBD1 as a possible D gene (5 bases). The germline V gene has CDR1 SGHTA and CDR2 FQGNSA. The CDR3 runs 13 residues. Trimming took off 5 bases at V and 2 bases at J, with 7 bases between the two ends. Incomplete CDR3 DNA: TGTGCCAGCAGCCTGGGGCCTGGAAACACC. It is translated as CASSLGPGNT. The full CDR3 reads CASSLGPGNTIYF.

The CDR3: CASSGEAGGQETQYF. The sequenced part of the CDR3 DNA is TGTGCCAGCTCTGGAGAGGCGGGGGGTCAAGAGACC. This rearrangement joins TRBV2 to TRBJ2-5; 8 nucleotides match TRBD2. The read comes to an end 3 residues before the CDR3 does, leaving the germline J gene to fill in the end. This CDR3 is 15 amino acids long. V shed 8 bases, J shed 2 bases, and the junction held 10 bases outside the gene matches. CDR1 is SNHLY, CDR2 FYNNEI, per germline.

The CDR3 bases that were read are TGTGCCTGGACCACTGGACAGGGGGACGAG. Protein product: CAWTTGQGDE. The complete CDR3 protein is CAWTTGQGDEQYF. The chain joins TRBV30 to TRBJ2-7, with TRBD1 identical over 10 bases. The DNA ends 3 residues before the CDR3 does, and the rest of the CDR3 is filled in from the germline J gene. The trim removed 4 bases at V and 5 bases at J, leaving 5 bases unmatched. The CDR3 has 13 residues. Looked up from germline, CDR1 is GTSNPN and CDR2 is SVGIG (reference sequence).

CDR3 sequence reads: CASSQGVHSPLHF. The sequenced part of the CDR3 DNA is TGTGCCAGCAGCCAGGGTGTCCATTCACCC. The chain employs TRBV7-2 and TRBJ1-6, with TRBD1 as a possible D gene (5 bases). The CDR3 is cut off 3 residues early in the read; its end comes from the germline J gene. V shed 5 bases and J shed 8 bases, with 10 bases lying between them. The CDR3 runs 13 residues. Germline loops: CDR1 SGHTA, CDR2 FQGNSA. Combining the CDR3 with reference TRBV7-2 and TRBJ1-6 gives the whole variable domain GAGVSQSPSNKVTEKGKDVELRCDPISGHTALYWYRQSLGQGLEFLIYFQGNSAPDKSGLPSDRFSAERTGGSVSTLTIQRTQQEDSAVYLCASSQGVHSPLHFGNGTRLTVT.

In regard to this clone: Sequencing ends 3 residues short of the CDR3 end; the germline J gene provides the rest. V gene TRBV5-6 combines with J gene TRBJ1-2, with TRBD1 as a possible D gene (5 bases). Between the trimmed V and J ends, which lost 0 bases and 2 bases, there was a span of 5 bases. Per the germline V gene, CDR1 is SGHDT and CDR2 is YYEEEE. This CDR3 is 13 amino acids long. CDR3 DNA (partial): TGTGCCAGCAGCTTGGACAGGAACTATGGC. This codes for CASSLDRNYG. The entire CDR3 protein is CASSLDRNYGYTF.

As to this clone: The read ends 3 residues shy of where the CDR3 ends; the end is completed using the germline J gene. The chain combines TRBV5-6 with TRBJ2-1, with TRBD1 identical over 9 bases. This CDR3 is 15 amino acids long. The germline gives CDR1 SGHDT, CDR2 YYEEEE. Trimming removed 0 bases from V and 4 bases from J; junction bases left unmatched: 2. The sequenced part of the CDR3 DNA is TGTGCCAGCAGCTTGGGACAGGGGGTATACAATGAG. It codes for CASSLGQGVYNE. The CDR3 reads in full as CASSLGQGVYNEQFF.

With respect to this clone: The observed sequence ends 3 residues before the CDR3 terminus, with the missing tail filled in from the germline J gene. The chain couples TRBV5-6 to TRBJ2-6, with a weak D call TRBD2 (6 bases). The germline gives CDR1 SGHDT, CDR2 YYEEEE. Trimming took off 3 bases at V and 2 bases at J, with 9 bases between the two ends. This CDR3 has 15 residues. CDR3 bases read: TGTGCCAGCAGCTCATGGGGGGCTGGGGCCAACGTC. It translates to CASSSWGAGANV. The full-length CDR3 reads as CASSSWGAGANVLTF.

As to this clone: The read comes to an end 3 residues before the CDR3 does, leaving the germline J gene to fill in the end. V and J are TRBV5-1 and TRBJ1-1, with 7 bases fitting TRBD1. This CDR3 comprises 19 residues. The J segment lost 0 bases and the V segment lost 1 base, leaving 15 bases of the junction unmatched. Looked up from germline, CDR1 is SGHRS and CDR2 is YFSETQ. The covered CDR3 bases are TGCGCCAGCAGCTTGTATGCGGGACAGAGGCATGACATGAACACTGAA. Its translation: CASSLYAGQRHDMNTE. The whole CDR3 is CASSLYAGQRHDMNTEAFF.

With respect to this clone: Read sequence stops 3 residues before the CDR3 end, and the germline J gene provides the missing end. The chain joins TRBV30 to TRBJ1-4; D is ambiguous. Per germline, CDR1 GTSNPN and CDR2 SVGIG (reference sequence). This CDR3 region has 13 residues. This chain's CDR3 is CAWRVYSNSPLFF. The sequenced CDR3 bases are TGTGCCTGGAGAGTGTACAGTAATTCACCA.